The present entry profiles one T cell receptor beta chain with its context. The antigen is undetermined. Per the germline V gene, CDR1 is SGHRS and CDR2 is YFSETQ. The CDR3 sequence is 15 residues long. V lost 4 bases and J lost 2; bases outside the gene matches: 5. The data were taken from a study of early stage breast cancer tumors. Overall study context: The ER+/PR+/HER2- tumors included 7 to 9 ductal and a few lobular carcinomas. Study results and limitations: Blood repertoires resembled normal breast more than tumor. Compared with adjacent normal breast tissue, tumors showed about 2.5-fold greater T cell density and higher clonality. Most shared enriched TCRB sequences were commonly generated ones.

Method: immunoSEQ multiplex PCR; TCRdb's copy keeps in-frame clones and lacks some. The data hold about 69,000 clones, with 80% observed a single time. The J gene is TRBJ1-3, the V gene TRBV5-1, with 8 nucleotides matching TRBD1. The sample comprised blood. This clonotype originated in a person aged 40-50 years with breast cancer. The CDR3 spells CASSPTGATGNTIYF. As DNA, the CDR3 is TGCGCCAGCAGCCCGACAGGGGCGACTGGAAACACCATATATTTT.